This record covers a single TCR beta chain. The CDR3 has 19 amino acids. The germline V gene encodes CDR1 SGHRS and CDR2 YFSETQ. The V gene end was trimmed by 4 bases and the J gene end by 0 bases; junction bases not matched to a gene: 13. Study processing details: The assay estimated nucleated cells by amplifying reference gene primers. Profiled with immunoSEQ multiplex PCR; TCRdb holds only in-frame clones, not every one. V and J calls plus clone size are reproduced from that table; the DNA served to infer D and trimming. Of over 20,000 clones listed, about 83% are singletons. This sample stems from a study of blood T cell repertoires in COVID-19. For the study at large: Researchers got acute and convalescent COVID-19 samples from the United States, Italy and Spain. From T cells, B-cell-depleted T cells, or PBMCs came the material, which was cDNA or gDNA.

This clonotype was obtained from a human donor in a cohort sampled during active COVID-19. The chain couples TRBV5-1 to TRBJ2-5; 12 nucleotides match TRBD2. Source material: peripheral blood. CDR3 protein: CASSLRLAGVYENQETQYF. The CDR3 DNA sequence: TGCGCCAGCAGCCTTAGACTAGCGGGGGTTTATGAAAACCAAGAGACCCAGTACTTC.